This T cell receptor beta chain was captured by sequencing in a study of blood T cell repertoires in COVID-19. Overall study: COVID-19 samples collected from the United States, Italy and Spain covered acute and convalescent phases. PBMCs, B-cell-depleted T cells, or T cells provided the cDNA or gDNA that made up the material.

Germline V gives CDR1 LGHDT, CDR2 YNNKEL (reference sequence). Deletions cut 1 base from V and 3 bases from J, with 22 bases between. The CDR3 contains 19 residues. Original methodology: Quantification of nucleated cells was approximated via reference gene primer amplification. Profiled with immunoSEQ multiplex PCR; TCRdb holds only in-frame clones, not every one. V, J and clone size reflect that table, while D and trimming were determined from the DNA. The sample shows 130,000 to 150,000 clones, approximately 81% of them seen only once. This TCR was recovered from a human donor in a cohort sampled during active COVID-19. The sequenced material came from peripheral blood. This chain joins TRBV3-1 (or the pseudogene TRBV3-2) and TRBJ2-1, with D perhaps TRBD2 (7 bases). The CDR3: CASSQVGGGRSKYYNEQFF. In DNA form, the CDR3 reads TGTGCCAGCAGCCAAGTTGGGGGGGGGCGGTCCAAGTACTACAATGAGCAGTTCTTC.